One and the same sample provided the 11 T cell receptor beta chains below, sequenced in a study of Tregs in tolerant kidney transplant recipients. Some clones are missing from TCRdb's copy, which holds only in-frame ones; the method was immunoSEQ multiplex PCR. The data show over 85,000 clones, 80% to 95% seen once. The sample was CD4+ T cells from blood, taken before the transplant. The receptors originated from a human donor who received a combined kidney and bone marrow transplant.

V gene TRBV6-6 combines with J gene TRBJ2-7; no definite D call. The ends were cut back, 4 bases at V and 1 base at J, with 5 bases in the middle. The CDR3 totals 12 residues. Germline V CDR1 and CDR2: MNHNY, SVGAGI (reference sequence). CDR3 in amino acids: CASSSRSYEQYF. In DNA, the CDR3 is TGTGCCAGCAGTTCCAGGTCCTACGAGCAGTACTTC.

This clone was recorded only once. This chain joins TRBV4-3 and TRBJ2-3; no clear D gene. V was cut by 1 base and J by 2 bases, with 7 bases left in between. Germline loops: CDR1 LGHNA, CDR2 YSLEER. This CDR3 comprises 14 residues. CDR3 nucleotide sequence: TGCGCCAGCAGCCAAGTAGCTTTCACAGATACGCAGTATTTT. Its translation: CASSQVAFTDTQYF.

This clone showed up just once. Its ends do not fully match the called genes, so a read error is possible. Other DNA sequences in the sample encode the same CDR3. This chain joins TRBV27 and TRBJ1-6; D ambiguous. Germline lookup yields CDR1 MNHEY and CDR2 SMNVEV (reference sequence). There are 15 residues in the CDR3. DNA for the CDR3: TGTGCCAGCACGTATGGGAGCACCTATAATTCCCCCCTCCACTTT. Protein sequence: CASTYGSTYNSPLHF.

The chain has TRBV7-9 and TRBJ2-2, with 10 bases fitting TRBD2. The CDR3 is 17 amino acids. V was pared by 3 bases and J by 6 bases, with 10 bases of the junction left unmatched. Germline CDR1 reads SEHNR; CDR2 reads FQNEAQ (reference sequence). The CDR3 DNA follows: TGTGCCAGCAGCTTCAGCGGGAGGGCCCAAACTGCCGGGGAGCTGTTTTTT. Translation gives CASSFSGRAQTAGELFF.

The rearrangement links TRBV9 to TRBJ1-1, with a possible D match to TRBD1 (5 bases). The ends were cut back, 5 bases at V and 0 bases at J, with 11 bases in the middle. The CDR3 is 14 residues long. Germline V gene lookup returns CDR1 SGDLS and CDR2 YYNGEE. As DNA, the CDR3 is TGTGCCAGCAGTCCAGGACACATGAACACTGAAGCTTTCTTT. Its translation: CASSPGHMNTEAFF.

This clone has only one observation. V and J are TRBV7-8 and TRBJ1-3; TRBD1 matches at 7 bases. Germline CDR1 and CDR2: SGHVS and FQNEAQ. This CDR3 comprises 17 residues. The V and J ends lost 4 bases and 2 bases, in that order; junction bases with no gene match: 11. In DNA form, the CDR3 reads TGTGCCAGCAGCTCAGCTTACAGGGGATTAGCTGGAAACACCATATATTTT. Amino acids: CASSSAYRGLAGNTIYF.

Details on this clone: An end of the junction differs from the germline gene, which may be a read error. Other DNA sequences in this specimen translate into the identical CDR3. CDR3 sequence: CATSPREVPNSPLHF. The CDR3, as DNA: TGTGCCACCAGCCCCCGGGAGGTCCCAAATTCCCCCCTCCACTTT. V usage is TRBV15 and J usage is TRBJ1-6; no reliable D call. CDR3 length: 15 amino acids. CDR1 and CDR2 (germline): LNHNV, YYDKDF (reference sequence).

J is TRBJ2-1 and V is TRBV11-2, with D possibly TRBD2 on 5 matching bases. CDR1 is SGHAT, CDR2 FQNNGV, per germline. V lost 1 base, J lost 7 bases, and 8 bases lay in between. The CDR3 consists of 13 residues. This chain's CDR3 is CASSLVSGNEQFF. CDR3 bases: TGTGCCAGCAGCTTAGTATCGGGGAATGAGCAGTTCTTC.

The chain is built from TRBV10-3 and TRBJ2-5; the D gene is possibly TRBD1 (6 bases). The length of the CDR3 is 14 residues. Between the trimmed V and J ends, which lost 0 bases and 2 bases, there was a span of 7 bases. Per germline, CDR1 ENHRY and CDR2 SYGVKD. In DNA form, the CDR3 reads TGTGCCATCAGTGAGTCAGGGGGACAAGAGACCCAGTACTTC. Translation gives CAISESGGQETQYF.

This chain connects TRBV9 to TRBJ2-7; TRBD1 matches 7 bases. CDR3 length: 12 residues. V trimming: 0 bases; J trimming: 6 bases; junction bases outside the gene matches: 0. Germline lookup yields CDR1 SGDLS and CDR2 YYNGEE. CDR3 in DNA: TGTGCCAGCAGCGTAGACAGGGGCGAGCAGTACTTC. The encoded protein is CASSVDRGEQYF.

The V call is TRBV11-3, the J call TRBJ2-3; 8 nucleotides agree with TRBD2. V was pared by 5 bases and J by 5 bases, with 9 bases of the junction left unmatched. The length of the CDR3 is 15 residues. Germline values: CDR1 SGHNT, CDR2 YENEEA. CDR3 region: CASSLGLGRGDTQYF. In nucleotides, the CDR3 is TGTGCCAGCAGCCTGGGACTAGGGCGTGGAGATACGCAGTATTTT.